These T cell receptor beta chains were read from a single sample in a study of OX40 agonist ivuxolimab in advanced cancers. Sequenced by immunoSEQ multiplex PCR; TCRdb stores in-frame clones only, minus some. The sample shows 15,000 or so clones, approximately 77% of them seen only once. The sample in question was CD4+ or CD8+ T cells sorted from blood, obtained in a trial of the OX40 agonist ivuxolimab. These receptors all come from an adult with an advanced solid tumor such as melanoma, head and neck, liver or kidney cancer. CDR3s include the opening cysteine and the closing phenylalanine or tryptophan. Each record gives: J gene, clone size, D gene, V gene, CDR3 DNA, CDR3 protein. A D gene is named only where the DNA matches it firmly. Rows may omit the clone size; those that give it use once, few, many or a size class.

TRBJ2-7	.	.	TRBV5-5	TGTGCCAGCAGCTTGTGGAACTCCTACGAGCAGTACTTC	CASSLWNSYEQYF
TRBJ1-1	few	.	TRBV7-3	TGTGCCAGCAGCTTAGAGGGGGGCGACGGCACTGAAGCTTTCTTT	CASSLEGGDGTEAFF
TRBJ2-3	.	.	TRBV19	TGTGCCAGTAGCCTGAGAGCCGAAACAGATACGCAGTATTTT	CASSLRAETDTQYF
TRBJ2-3	.	TRBD1	TRBV2	TGTGCCAGCAGCCCGACAGGGTGGCGTACAGATACGCAGTATTTT	CASSPTGWRTDTQYF
TRBJ1-1	.	TRBD1	TRBV7-9	TGTGCCAGCAGCGCCGGGACAGATTATGAAGCTTTCTTT	CASSAGTDYEAFF
TRBJ1-3	.	.	TRBV5-6	TGTGCCAGCAGTTTCGACAACCCGAGCTCTGGAAACACCATATATTTT	CASSFDNPSSGNTIYF
TRBJ1-4	.	.	TRBV10-3	TGTGCCATCAGTGACTCCGGGCAGGGTGAAAAACTGTTTTTT	CAISDSGQGEKLFF
TRBJ1-6	.	.	TRBV6-5	TGTGCCAGCAGTGAAACGGGAGAGAATTCACCCCTCCACTTT	CASSETGENSPLHF
TRBJ1-1	.	.	TRBV6-6	TGTGCCAGCAGTCTCAACACGAACACTGAAGCTTTCTTT	CASSLNTNTEAFF
TRBJ2-6	.	.	TRBV7-9	TGTGCTATTACAAGTCCCGCCTCTGGGGCCAACGTCCTGACTTTC	CAITSPASGANVLTF
TRBJ2-3	.	TRBD2	TRBV5-1	TGCGCCAGCAGCGAACTAGCGGGGGGGACAGATACGCAGTATTTT	CASSELAGGTDTQYF
TRBJ2-1	.	.	TRBV10-1	TGCGCCAGCAGTGTCGGACTACTGGAGGAGAATGAGCAGTTCTTC	CASSVGLLEENEQFF
TRBJ1-4	.	.	TRBV2	TGTGCCAGCAGTGAGAGACAGACGGAGAATGAAAAACTGTTTTTT	CASSERQTENEKLFF
TRBJ1-4	.	.	TRBV7-2	TGTGCCAGCAGCGTAGGAGGGGGAAATGAAAAACTGTTTTTT	CASSVGGGNEKLFF
TRBJ2-2	medium-sized	.	TRBV28	TGTGCCAGCAGTTACACCGGGGAGCTGTTTTTT	CASSYTGELFF
TRBJ1-2	once	.	TRBV4-1	TGCGCCAGCAGCCAAGATCAGGGCGGCTATGGCTACACCTTC	CASSQDQGGYGYTF
TRBJ2-1	.	.	TRBV19	TGTGCCAGTAGCGACGACCCTAGCTCCTACAATGAGCAGTTCTTC	CASSDDPSSYNEQFF
TRBJ2-5	few	.	TRBV9	TGTGCCAGCAGCGCGGGCACGCCGCAGGAGACCCAGTACTTC	CASSAGTPQETQYF
TRBJ1-1	.	.	TRBV19	TGTGCCAGTAGTATAGGGGTTCTTGAAGCTTTCTTT	CASSIGVLEAFF
TRBJ1-1	.	.	TRBV27	TGTGCCAGCAGTTTGTCCCGTACAGGGTTCACTGAAGCTTTCTTT	CASSLSRTGFTEAFF
TRBJ2-1	medium-sized	.	TRBV5-5	TGTGCCAGCATTGAGGGAAGAGCCTACAATGAGCAGTTCTTC	CASIEGRAYNEQFF
TRBJ1-1	.	.	TRBV7-6	TGTGCCAGCAGCTTAGCGCCGGCGGGGAACACTGAAGCTTTCTTT	CASSLAPAGNTEAFF
TRBJ2-7	.	.	TRBV27	TGTGCCAGCAGTTTAGTATCAGACTCCTCCTACGAGCAGTACTTC	CASSLVSDSSYEQYF
TRBJ1-1	.	TRBD1	TRBV9	TGTGCCAGCAGCGTGACAGGGCTCAACACTGAAGCTTTCTTT	CASSVTGLNTEAFF
TRBJ1-2	.	.	TRBV27	TGTGCCATCAGGTCGGGGCCCGTCTATGGCTACACCTTC	CAIRSGPVYGYTF
TRBJ2-5	.	TRBD1	TRBV7-8	TGTGCCAGCAGCCCCCGATTCACAGGGGAAGAGACCCAGTACTTC	CASSPRFTGEETQYF
TRBJ2-3	.	.	TRBV7-2	TGTGCCAGCAGCTTAGTCTCCGGGGGCACAGATACGCAGTATTTT	CASSLVSGGTDTQYF
TRBJ2-3	.	.	TRBV4-1	TGCGCCAGCAGCCAAGAGACAGATACGCAGTATTTT	CASSQETDTQYF
TRBJ2-7	.	.	TRBV2	TGTGCCAGCAGTCCTGGCTACGAGCAGTACTTC	CASSPGYEQYF
TRBJ1-2	.	.	TRBV7-2	TGTGCCAGCAGCTTACCAGGGCCACTCCTCTATGGCTACACCTTC	CASSLPGPLLYGYTF
TRBJ1-5	.	TRBD1	TRBV7-8	TGTGCCAGCAGCTTAGACCAGGGGGCTGGCAATCAGCCCCAGCATTTT	CASSLDQGAGNQPQHF
TRBJ2-1	.	TRBD1	TRBV6-5	TGTGCCACCCAAGTGGGGGCCTCAGGGGGTGAGCAGTTCTTC	CATQVGASGGEQFF
TRBJ2-7	.	.	TRBV28	TGTGCCAGCAACCTACAGTTCTCCTACGAGCAGTACTTC	CASNLQFSYEQYF
TRBJ2-7	.	TRBD1	TRBV5-1	TGCGCCAGCAGCTTGGGTCTCGGGACAGGGACCTACGAGCAGTACTTC	CASSLGLGTGTYEQYF
TRBJ2-3	.	.	TRBV5-1	TGCGCCAGCAGCATCCACCCGAGACAGTCAGATACGCAGTATTTT	CASSIHPRQSDTQYF
TRBJ1-1	.	.	TRBV5-4	TGTGCCAGCAGCCACATCTCCGGGATGAACCCAAATGAAGCTTTCTTT	CASSHISGMNPNEAFF
TRBJ2-1	once	TRBD1	TRBV11-3	TGTGCCAGCAGCCCCCGGGACAGGTACAATGAGCAGTTCTTC	CASSPRDRYNEQFF
TRBJ2-1	.	.	TRBV7-2	TGTGCCAGCAGCGGCGAAGATGGGGTCATTTACAATGAGCAGTTCTTC	CASSGEDGVIYNEQFF
TRBJ2-7	.	.	TRBV19	TGTGCCAGTAGCCAAGAGGGACAAGATTACGAGCAGTACTTC	CASSQEGQDYEQYF
TRBJ1-1	few	.	TRBV5-1	TGCGCCAGCAGCTTGGAGGACCCGTCTGAAGCTTTCTTT	CASSLEDPSEAFF
TRBJ2-7	.	TRBD1	TRBV11-3	TGTGCCAGCAGCTTTGGACAGGGCCAGAGTTACGAGCAGTACTTC	CASSFGQGQSYEQYF
TRBJ1-3	.	.	TRBV13	TGTGCCAGCAGCTTAGTACAGTCCGGAAACACCATATATTTT	CASSLVQSGNTIYF
TRBJ2-1	.	TRBD2	TRBV29-1	TGCAGCGTTGTGGGTCCGGGACTAGCGGGCTGTGCGTTCTTC	CSVVGPGLAGCAFF
TRBJ1-1	once	.	TRBV28	TGTGCCAGCAGTCTGGGAAGTAAAGCTTTCTTT	CASSLGSKAFF
TRBJ2-5	.	TRBD2	TRBV15	TGTGCCACCAGCGGCGGGCTAGCGGGCCAAGAGACCCAGTACTTC	CATSGGLAGQETQYF
TRBJ2-1	.	TRBD1	TRBV5-6	TGTGCCAGCAGCTTGGTCGCTGGACAGGGGGCGGGTGAGCAGTTCTTC	CASSLVAGQGAGEQFF
TRBJ1-4	once	TRBD1	TRBV27	TGTGCCAGCAGTTGGGGACAGGGACGCGAAAAACTGTTTTTT	CASSWGQGREKLFF
TRBJ2-7	.	TRBD1	TRBV27	TGTGCCAGCAGTCCCGACAGGGGGGCATCCTACGAGCAGTACTTC	CASSPDRGASYEQYF
TRBJ2-5	.	.	TRBV28	TGTGCCAGCAGTTTATTGGGGTTAGCGGCAGAACAAGAGACCCAGTACTTC	CASSLLGLAAEQETQYF
TRBJ2-1	.	.	TRBV5-4	TGTGCCAGCAGCTTGGGCGGGGTTGCCTACAATGAGCAGTTCTTC	CASSLGGVAYNEQFF
TRBJ1-2	.	.	TRBV4-3	TGCGCCAGCAGCCATGAATACTATGGCTACACCTTC	CASSHEYYGYTF
TRBJ1-2	once	.	TRBV25-1	TGTGCCAGCAGTGAATATGAGGACCGCCGGACGGGCTACACCTTC	CASSEYEDRRTGYTF
TRBJ2-1	.	.	TRBV4-3	TGCGCCAGCAGCCGTAGCTGGGCAGACAATGAGCAGTTCTTC	CASSRSWADNEQFF
TRBJ2-1	.	.	TRBV7-2	TGTGCCAGCAGCTTAGGGGGGGAGAATGAGCAGTTCTTC	CASSLGGENEQFF
TRBJ2-7	.	.	TRBV6-6	TGTGCCAGCAGTTTTCGGGCCGCTAATAACGAGCAGTACTTC	CASSFRAANNEQYF
TRBJ1-4	.	.	TRBV6-5	TGTGCCAGCAGTTACGGGGCAGGGGTAGTTGAAAAACTGTTTTTT	CASSYGAGVVEKLFF
TRBJ1-2	.	TRBD1	TRBV19	TGTGCCAGTAGTATGTCCGCGACAGGGGTGGAAGGCTACACCTTC	CASSMSATGVEGYTF